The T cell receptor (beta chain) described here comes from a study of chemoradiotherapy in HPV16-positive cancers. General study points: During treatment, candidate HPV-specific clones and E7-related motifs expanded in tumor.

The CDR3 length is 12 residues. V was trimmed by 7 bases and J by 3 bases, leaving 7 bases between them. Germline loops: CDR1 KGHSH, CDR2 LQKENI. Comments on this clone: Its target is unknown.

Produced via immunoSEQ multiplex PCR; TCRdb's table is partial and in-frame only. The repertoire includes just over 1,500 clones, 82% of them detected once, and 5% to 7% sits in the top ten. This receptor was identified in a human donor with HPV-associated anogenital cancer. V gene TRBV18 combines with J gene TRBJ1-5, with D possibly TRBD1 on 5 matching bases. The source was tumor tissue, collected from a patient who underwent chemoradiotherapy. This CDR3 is CASCGTNQPQHF. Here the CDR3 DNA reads TGTGCCAGCTGCGGGACCAATCAGCCCCAGCATTTT. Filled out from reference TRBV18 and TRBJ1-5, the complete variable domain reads NAGVMQNPRHLVRRRGQEARLRCSPMKGHSHVYWYRQLPEEGLKFMVYLQKENIIDESGMPKERFSAEFPKEGPSILRIQQVVRGDSAAYFCASCGTNQPQHFGDGTRLSIL.